Listed below are T cell receptor beta chains from one sample, sequenced in a study of tumor T cells in aggressive B-cell lymphoma. Profiled with immunoSEQ multiplex PCR; TCRdb holds only in-frame clones, not every one. This table has approximately 2,000 clones, 65% to 85% appearing once. Material for sequencing was tumor tissue. These receptors were taken from an adult with diffuse large B cell lymphoma. Both conserved end residues are part of each CDR3. Each record gives: J gene, V gene, CDR3 length, D gene, clone size, CDR3 DNA, CDR3 protein. D genes are given only for firm matches. Some rows mark clone size as missing; the rest say once, few, many or name a class of expanded clone.

j_call: TRBJ1-1
v_call: TRBV30
cdr3_length: 13
d_call: .
clone_size: .
cdr3_nt: TGTGCCTGGAGTTTCGGGTTTGTCGCTGAAGCTTTCTTT
cdr3_aa: CAWSFGFVAEAFF

j_call: TRBJ1-2
v_call: TRBV2
cdr3_length: 12
d_call: .
clone_size: .
cdr3_nt: TGTGCCAGCAGTGAGGGGGGGTACGGCTACACCTTC
cdr3_aa: CASSEGGYGYTF

j_call: TRBJ2-7
v_call: TRBV9
cdr3_length: 14
d_call: .
clone_size: .
cdr3_nt: TGTGCCAGCAGCCTTGGGGGGTTCTCCTACGAGCAGTACTTC
cdr3_aa: CASSLGGFSYEQYF

j_call: TRBJ1-5
v_call: TRBV11-3
cdr3_length: 17
d_call: TRBD1
clone_size: few
cdr3_nt: TGTGCCAGCATATCCTCGGGGGGACAGGCCTTTTATCAGCCCCAGCATTTT
cdr3_aa: CASISSGGQAFYQPQHF

j_call: TRBJ1-2
v_call: TRBV7-8
cdr3_length: 14
d_call: .
clone_size: .
cdr3_nt: TGTGCCAGCAGCTTAGCCGGGGGGGGCTACGGCTACACCTTC
cdr3_aa: CASSLAGGGYGYTF

j_call: TRBJ2-3
v_call: TRBV6-4
cdr3_length: 14
d_call: .
clone_size: .
cdr3_nt: TGTGCCAGCAGTGAACAGCCTGGCACAGATACGCAGTATTTT
cdr3_aa: CASSEQPGTDTQYF

j_call: TRBJ1-5
v_call: TRBV5-1
cdr3_length: 13
d_call: .
clone_size: .
cdr3_nt: TGCGCCAGCAGCAGGGGGAGCAATCAGCCCCAGCATTTT
cdr3_aa: CASSRGSNQPQHF

j_call: TRBJ2-7
v_call: TRBV6-1
cdr3_length: 14
d_call: TRBD1
clone_size: .
cdr3_nt: TGTGCCAGCAGCGCCAGGGGGTCCGATTACGAGCAGTACTTC
cdr3_aa: CASSARGSDYEQYF

j_call: TRBJ1-2
v_call: TRBV5-4
cdr3_length: 14
d_call: .
clone_size: .
cdr3_nt: TGTGCCAGCACCCCCGCCCAGCGGAGCTATGGCTACACCTTC
cdr3_aa: CASTPAQRSYGYTF

j_call: TRBJ1-5
v_call: TRBV7-8
cdr3_length: 15
d_call: .
clone_size: .
cdr3_nt: TGTGCCAGCAGCCCCGGGCCCTACAGGGATCAGCCCCAGCATTTT
cdr3_aa: CASSPGPYRDQPQHF

j_call: TRBJ1-1
v_call: TRBV7-3
cdr3_length: 13
d_call: .
clone_size: .
cdr3_nt: TGTGCCAGCAGCTTTCTAATGAACACTGAAGCTTTCTTT
cdr3_aa: CASSFLMNTEAFF

j_call: TRBJ2-3
v_call: TRBV11-2
cdr3_length: 15
d_call: .
clone_size: .
cdr3_nt: TGTGCCAGCAGCTTCGGCAAAGGGGGCACAGATACGCAGTATTTT
cdr3_aa: CASSFGKGGTDTQYF

j_call: TRBJ2-4
v_call: TRBV28
cdr3_length: 15
d_call: .
clone_size: hyperexpanded
cdr3_nt: TGTGCCAGCAGTTCGAGCGGATTAGCCAAAAACATTCAGTACTTC
cdr3_aa: CASSSSGLAKNIQYF

j_call: TRBJ2-5
v_call: TRBV5-1
cdr3_length: 15
d_call: .
clone_size: once
cdr3_nt: TGCGCCAGCAGCCCGCTTCTTGGCCTCAAAGAGACCCAGTACTTC
cdr3_aa: CASSPLLGLKETQYF

j_call: TRBJ2-1
v_call: TRBV5-1
cdr3_length: 12
d_call: .
clone_size: .
cdr3_nt: TGCGCCAGCAGCTTGCCGGGGGAATCGCAGTTCTTC
cdr3_aa: CASSLPGESQFF

j_call: TRBJ2-1
v_call: TRBV11-2
cdr3_length: 14
d_call: TRBD2
clone_size: .
cdr3_nt: TGTGCCAGCAGCTTTACTAGCGGGGGGAATGAGCAGTTCTTC
cdr3_aa: CASSFTSGGNEQFF

j_call: TRBJ2-3
v_call: TRBV20-1
cdr3_length: 10
d_call: TRBD2
clone_size: .
cdr3_nt: TGCAGTGCTGGGCCGGGGGGGGAGTATTTT
cdr3_aa: CSAGPGGEYF

j_call: TRBJ1-6
v_call: TRBV2
cdr3_length: 15
d_call: TRBD1
clone_size: .
cdr3_nt: TGTGCCAGCAGAAGGGACAGCTCCTATAATTCACCCCTCCACTTT
cdr3_aa: CASRRDSSYNSPLHF

j_call: TRBJ2-2
v_call: TRBV30
cdr3_length: 10
d_call: .
clone_size: .
cdr3_nt: TGTGCCTCTTGGGAGCGGGAGCTGTTTTTT
cdr3_aa: CASWERELFF

j_call: TRBJ2-2
v_call: TRBV2
cdr3_length: 13
d_call: .
clone_size: once
cdr3_nt: TGTGCCAGCAGTATACTTCAAACCGGGGAGCTGTTTTTT
cdr3_aa: CASSILQTGELFF

j_call: TRBJ2-7
v_call: TRBV5-4
cdr3_length: 13
d_call: .
clone_size: .
cdr3_nt: TGTGCCAGCAGCCTGGACACCTCCTACGAGCAGTACTTC
cdr3_aa: CASSLDTSYEQYF

j_call: TRBJ1-1
v_call: TRBV4-1
cdr3_length: 15
d_call: TRBD1
clone_size: few
cdr3_nt: TGCGCCAGCAGCCAGGGGACAGGGCGGGGCACTGAAGCTTTCTTT
cdr3_aa: CASSQGTGRGTEAFF

j_call: TRBJ1-5
v_call: TRBV12-5
cdr3_length: 15
d_call: .
clone_size: .
cdr3_nt: TGTGCTAGTGGGCCCCCCGATACAGGCAATCAGCCCCAGCATTTT
cdr3_aa: CASGPPDTGNQPQHF

j_call: TRBJ1-1
v_call: TRBV28
cdr3_length: 13
d_call: .
clone_size: few
cdr3_nt: TGTGCCAGCAGTTTAGGGAGGAACACTGAAGCTTTCTTT
cdr3_aa: CASSLGRNTEAFF

j_call: TRBJ1-2
v_call: TRBV5-1
cdr3_length: 20
d_call: TRBD1
clone_size: once
cdr3_nt: TGCGCCAGCAGCAATTTCCCGGGACAGGGGGTAGAAAGATCTAACTATGGCTACACCTTC
cdr3_aa: CASSNFPGQGVERSNYGYTF

j_call: TRBJ2-2
v_call: TRBV18
cdr3_length: 16
d_call: .
clone_size: .
cdr3_nt: TGTGCCAGCTCACCTCGGCTACAGGCGAACACCGGGGAGCTGTTTTTT
cdr3_aa: CASSPRLQANTGELFF

j_call: TRBJ1-3
v_call: TRBV5-1
cdr3_length: 14
d_call: .
clone_size: .
cdr3_nt: TGCGCCAGCAGCTCCACAGCGGGGGCAAACACCATATATTTT
cdr3_aa: CASSSTAGANTIYF

j_call: TRBJ1-2
v_call: TRBV18
cdr3_length: 14
d_call: TRBD1
clone_size: .
cdr3_nt: TGTGCCAGCTCACCACCGGACAGGCCCTATGGCTACACCTTC
cdr3_aa: CASSPPDRPYGYTF

j_call: TRBJ2-5
v_call: TRBV18
cdr3_length: 13
d_call: TRBD1
clone_size: few
cdr3_nt: TGTGCCAGCTCACCCGCACAGGGGGGGACCCAGTACTTC
cdr3_aa: CASSPAQGGTQYF

j_call: TRBJ2-1
v_call: TRBV7-2
cdr3_length: 16
d_call: TRBD2
clone_size: .
cdr3_nt: TGTGCCAGCAGCGTTAGCGGGGGGACGACTTCGAATGAGCAGTTCTTC
cdr3_aa: CASSVSGGTTSNEQFF

j_call: TRBJ1-1
v_call: TRBV5-1
cdr3_length: 17
d_call: .
clone_size: .
cdr3_nt: TGCGCCAGCAGCCGAAAGACCAGGACAGACCTTTGGACTGAAGCTTTCTTT
cdr3_aa: CASSRKTRTDLWTEAFF

j_call: TRBJ2-7
v_call: TRBV29-1
cdr3_length: 15
d_call: TRBD1
clone_size: .
cdr3_nt: TGCAGCGTGGGGATCCGGGACAGGGTTCGCTACGAGCAGTACTTC
cdr3_aa: CSVGIRDRVRYEQYF

j_call: TRBJ1-6
v_call: TRBV5-1
cdr3_length: 14
d_call: .
clone_size: .
cdr3_nt: TGCGCCAGCAGCTTGGGAGGCTATAATTCACCCCTCCACTTT
cdr3_aa: CASSLGGYNSPLHF

j_call: TRBJ2-7
v_call: TRBV12-5
cdr3_length: 16
d_call: .
clone_size: .
cdr3_nt: TGTGCTAGTGGTTTGTCCTCCACCCTGGCCTCCTACGAGCAGTACTTC
cdr3_aa: CASGLSSTLASYEQYF

j_call: TRBJ2-2
v_call: TRBV11-3
cdr3_length: 15
d_call: .
clone_size: .
cdr3_nt: TGTGCCAGCAGCTTCGGGGGGCCTGGGACCGGGGAGCTGTTTTTT
cdr3_aa: CASSFGGPGTGELFF

j_call: TRBJ2-6
v_call: TRBV29-1
cdr3_length: 13
d_call: .
clone_size: .
cdr3_nt: TGCAGCGTTGGTCACTCTGGGGCCAACGTCCTGACTTTC
cdr3_aa: CSVGHSGANVLTF

j_call: TRBJ2-2
v_call: TRBV9
cdr3_length: 13
d_call: .
clone_size: .
cdr3_nt: TGTGCCAGCAGCGTAGGGGCTGGCGGGGAGCTGTTTTTT
cdr3_aa: CASSVGAGGELFF

j_call: TRBJ2-7
v_call: TRBV5-5
cdr3_length: 14
d_call: TRBD1
clone_size: .
cdr3_nt: TGTGCCAGCAGCCCATGGGACAGGGCCCACGAGCAGTACTTC
cdr3_aa: CASSPWDRAHEQYF

j_call: TRBJ2-7
v_call: TRBV7-8
cdr3_length: 16
d_call: TRBD2
clone_size: few
cdr3_nt: TGTGCCAGCAGCGGCAAGCCGGCGGGGGTCGCCTACGAGCAGTACTTC
cdr3_aa: CASSGKPAGVAYEQYF

j_call: TRBJ1-2
v_call: TRBV6-1
cdr3_length: 14
d_call: .
clone_size: .
cdr3_nt: TGTGCCAGCACCGAACGGGGGGCGAGCTATGGCTACACCTTC
cdr3_aa: CASTERGASYGYTF

j_call: TRBJ2-1
v_call: TRBV5-5
cdr3_length: 16
d_call: .
clone_size: .
cdr3_nt: TGTGCCAGCAGCTTACTTCTGGGGCAGGGAAGGAATGAGCAGTTCTTC
cdr3_aa: CASSLLLGQGRNEQFF

j_call: TRBJ1-5
v_call: TRBV5-1
cdr3_length: 15
d_call: .
clone_size: .
cdr3_nt: TGCGCCAGCAGCTTGTTTTCCGGGGTGTCATCAGTCCAGCATTTT
cdr3_aa: CASSLFSGVSSVQHF

j_call: TRBJ2-3
v_call: TRBV9
cdr3_length: 15
d_call: TRBD2
clone_size: .
cdr3_nt: TGTGCCAGCAGCCCGGGGGGAAGAGTGGCAGATACGCAGTATTTT
cdr3_aa: CASSPGGRVADTQYF

j_call: TRBJ1-1
v_call: TRBV10-1
cdr3_length: 14
d_call: .
clone_size: .
cdr3_nt: TGCGCCAGCAGTGAATTACGGGACATCCGCCGGGCTTTCTTT
cdr3_aa: CASSELRDIRRAFF